These T cell receptor beta chains were read from a single sample in a study of control samples from healthy donors and cancer patients. Sequencing was performed with immunoSEQ multiplex PCR; in TCRdb, only in-frame clones are kept and a portion is missing. Among 80,000 to 100,000 clones, roughly 92% were seen once, and the ten largest hold around 3%. Input material: blood. The receptors were sampled from a human donor in good health. The donor label of this sample is uncertain. The CDR3 runs from the conserved cysteine through the conserved F or W. Each record gives: J gene, V gene, D gene, CDR3 length, clone size, CDR3 DNA, CDR3 protein. D genes are given only for firm matches. Not every row has a clone size; where given, it reads once, few, many or a size class.

TRBJ1-5 TRBV19 TRBD1 16 . TGTGCCAGTAGTGGCAGACAGGGGGCTAGCAATCAGCCCCAGCATTTT CASSGRQGASNQPQHF
TRBJ2-7 TRBV5-1 . 13 . TGCGCCAGCAGCTTTCGGGACAAGTACGAGCAGTACTTC CASSFRDKYEQYF
TRBJ1-1 TRBV5-1 . 15 . TGCGCCAGCAGCTTGGCCGGGGGGCAGGGAACTGAAGCTTTCTTT CASSLAGGQGTEAFF
TRBJ2-7 TRBV2 . 11 . TGTGCCAGCAGTCCCGCCTACGAGCAGTACTTC CASSPAYEQYF
TRBJ1-5 TRBV24-1 . 15 . TGTGCCACCAGTGGTAACAGCGTAGGCAATCAGCCCCAGCATTTT CATSGNSVGNQPQHF
TRBJ1-2 TRBV7-9 . 14 . TGTGCCAGCAGCTTAGGAGGGGAAGATTATGGCTACACCTTC CASSLGGEDYGYTF
TRBJ2-3 TRBV6-4 . 15 few TGTGCCAGCAGTGAATCTTACGGCGGCCCCGATACGCAGTATTTT CASSESYGGPDTQYF
TRBJ2-1 TRBV4-3 . 15 . TGCGCCAGCAGCCAAGGAAAACAGGGCTACAATGAGCAGTTCTTC CASSQGKQGYNEQFF
TRBJ1-6 TRBV5-1 TRBD1 15 . TGCGCCAGCAGCTTGGGGGACAGCGGGAATTCACCCCTCCACTTT CASSLGDSGNSPLHF
TRBJ2-1 TRBV3-1/TRBV3-2 . 16 . TGTGCCAGCAGCCAAGATCAAGGTTTACCCTACAATGAGCAGTTCTTC CASSQDQGLPYNEQFF